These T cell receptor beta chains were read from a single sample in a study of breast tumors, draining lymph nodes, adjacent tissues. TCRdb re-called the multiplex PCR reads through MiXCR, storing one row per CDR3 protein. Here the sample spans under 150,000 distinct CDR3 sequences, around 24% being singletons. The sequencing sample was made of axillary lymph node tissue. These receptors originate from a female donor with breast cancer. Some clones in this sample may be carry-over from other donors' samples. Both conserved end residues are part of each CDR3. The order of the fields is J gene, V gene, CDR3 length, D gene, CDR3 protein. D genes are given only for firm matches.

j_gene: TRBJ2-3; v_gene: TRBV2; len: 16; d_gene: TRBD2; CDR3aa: CASTHGLAGAADTQYF
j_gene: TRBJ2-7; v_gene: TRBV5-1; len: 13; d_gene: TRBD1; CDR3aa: CASSLGTGFEQHF
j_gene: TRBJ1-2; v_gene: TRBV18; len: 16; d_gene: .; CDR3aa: CASSPYPGVPNYGYTF
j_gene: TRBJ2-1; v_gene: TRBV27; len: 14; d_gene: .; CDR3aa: CASNKEGQKSEQFF
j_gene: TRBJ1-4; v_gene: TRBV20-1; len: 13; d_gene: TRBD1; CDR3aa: CSAPGDRGGASFF
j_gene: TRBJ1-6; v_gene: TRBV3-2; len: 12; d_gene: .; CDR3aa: CASGWTDSPLHF
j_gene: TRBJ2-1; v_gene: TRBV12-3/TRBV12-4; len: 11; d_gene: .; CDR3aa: CASSFADEQFF
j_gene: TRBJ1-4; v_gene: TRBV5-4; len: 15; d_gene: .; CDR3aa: CASSLFESTNEKLFF
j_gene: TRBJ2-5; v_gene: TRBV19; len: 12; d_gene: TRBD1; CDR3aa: CASSMGDSSLNF
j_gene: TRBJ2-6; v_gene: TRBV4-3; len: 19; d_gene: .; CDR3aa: CASSQDRRARSSGANVLTF
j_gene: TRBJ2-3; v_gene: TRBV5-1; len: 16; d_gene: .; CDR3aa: CASSLVATRGTDTQYF
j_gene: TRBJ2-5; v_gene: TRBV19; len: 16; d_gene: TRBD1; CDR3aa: CASSIGLTDRKETQYF
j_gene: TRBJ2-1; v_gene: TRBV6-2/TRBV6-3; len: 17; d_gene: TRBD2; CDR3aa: CASSYSRRTSGSNEQFF
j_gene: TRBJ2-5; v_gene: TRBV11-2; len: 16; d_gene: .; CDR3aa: CASSLDRAVLLEAQYF
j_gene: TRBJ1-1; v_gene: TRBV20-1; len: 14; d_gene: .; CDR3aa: CSARDGQRNTEAFF
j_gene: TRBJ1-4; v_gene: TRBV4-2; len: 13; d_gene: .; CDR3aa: CASRSRGGEKLFF
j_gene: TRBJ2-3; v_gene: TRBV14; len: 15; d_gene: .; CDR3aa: CASSQDGKGTDTQYF
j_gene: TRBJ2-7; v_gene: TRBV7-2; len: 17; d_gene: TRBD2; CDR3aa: CASSGGTSGRAVYEQYF
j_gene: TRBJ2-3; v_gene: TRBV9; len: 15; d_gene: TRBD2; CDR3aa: CASSVGLASTDTQYF
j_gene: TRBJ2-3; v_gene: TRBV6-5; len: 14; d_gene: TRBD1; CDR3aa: CASRLTGMTDTQYF
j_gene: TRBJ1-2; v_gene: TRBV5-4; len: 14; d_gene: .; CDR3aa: CASSLGGPGYGYTF
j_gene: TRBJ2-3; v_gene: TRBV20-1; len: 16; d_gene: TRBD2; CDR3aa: CSARGSAGGYTDTQYF
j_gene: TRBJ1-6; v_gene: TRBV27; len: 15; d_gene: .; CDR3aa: CASSLFGGQNSPLHF